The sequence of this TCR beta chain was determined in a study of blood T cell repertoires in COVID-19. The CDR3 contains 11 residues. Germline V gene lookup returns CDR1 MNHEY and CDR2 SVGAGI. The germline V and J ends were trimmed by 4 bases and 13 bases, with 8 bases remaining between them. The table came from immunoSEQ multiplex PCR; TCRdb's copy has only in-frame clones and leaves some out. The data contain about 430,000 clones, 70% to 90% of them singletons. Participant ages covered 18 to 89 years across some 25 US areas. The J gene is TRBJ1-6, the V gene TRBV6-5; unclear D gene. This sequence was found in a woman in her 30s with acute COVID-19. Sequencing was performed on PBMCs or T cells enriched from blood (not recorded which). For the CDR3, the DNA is TGTGCCAGCAGTTCAGGAGGGCCCCTCCACTTT. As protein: CASSSGGPLHF.